This T cell receptor beta chain was recorded in a study of blood T cell repertoires in COVID-19. Study-level background: Whether acute or convalescent, the COVID-19 samples came from the United States, Italy and Spain. From T cells, B-cell-depleted T cells, or PBMCs came the material, which was cDNA or gDNA.

Study processing details: Reference gene primer amplification in the assay estimated nucleated cell counts. Profiled with immunoSEQ multiplex PCR; TCRdb holds only in-frame clones, not every one. The D gene and trimming were derived from the DNA, and the V and J assignments and clone size from that table. This table has about 310,000 clones, around 87% appearing once. This clonotype was sampled from a man in his 70s with acute or convalescent COVID-19. Sequenced input: peripheral blood.

CDR3 nucleotide sequence: TGTGCCAGCAGTCCCCAACAGGGGGGGAATTCACCCCTCCACTTT. It translates to CASSPQQGGNSPLHF. V and J are TRBV28 and TRBJ1-6; 8 bases map to TRBD1. This CDR3 region has 15 residues. Germline CDR1 reads MDHEN; CDR2 reads SYDVKM. V gave up 5 bases and J gave up 7 bases; unmatched junction bases: 7.